Listed below are T cell receptor beta chains from one sample, sequenced in a study of Graves' ophthalmopathy and Graves' hyperthyroidism. TCRdb ran MiXCR on the multiplex PCR reads and lists one entry per CDR3 protein. The data hold hundreds of thousands of distinct CDR3 sequences, with about a fifth observed a single time. The sequencing input was peripheral blood. The receptors originated from a woman aged 18-29 years with stable Graves' hyperthyroidism. Some clones in this sample may be carry-over from other donors' samples. CDR3s include the opening cysteine and the closing phenylalanine or tryptophan. The D gene is left open where the match is weak. A clone size is listed for some rows: how often the clone was seen (once, few, many), or a class if it is expanded.

TRBD2 | TRBJ2-5 | TRBV20-1 | few | TGCAGTGCTACTTCGGGACTAGCGGCTCAAGAGACCCAGTACTTC | CSATSGLAAQETQYF
TRBD1 | TRBJ2-7 | TRBV29-1 | many | TGCAGCGTTGTCGGGACAGAGTCCTACGAGCAGTACTTC | CSVVGTESYEQYF
. | TRBJ2-5 | TRBV20-1 | few | TGCAGTGCTAGAGATAGCGATGGGGACCACCTTTCAATCCAAGAGACCCAGTACTTC | CSARDSDGDHLSIQETQYF
TRBD1 | TRBJ2-7 | TRBV13 | . | TGTGCCAGCAGCGCGGACAGGGGGGTCGAGCAGTACTTC | CASSADRGVEQYF
. | TRBJ2-2 | TRBV6-1 | . | TGTGCCAGCAGTGAAGCTGAGGCAGGGGCCGGGGAGCTGTTTTTT | CASSEAEAGAGELFF
. | TRBJ1-2 | TRBV3-1 | many | TGTGCCAGCAGCCAAGTGGCGGGAGCAGATGGCTACACCTTC | CASSQVAGADGYTF
. | TRBJ2-2 | TRBV3-1 | few | TGTGCCAGCAGCCAAGCAGAGGGGATAGAGTTCACCGGGGAGCTGTTTTTT | CASSQAEGIEFTGELFF
. | TRBJ1-3 | TRBV30 | many | TGTGCCTGGAGTGCAGACGGGAGCTCTGGAAACACCATATATTTT | CAWSADGSSGNTIYF
. | TRBJ1-1 | TRBV28 | . | TGTGTCAGCAGTCCCCCGGTAGGTGGTGAAGCTTTCTTT | CVSSPPVGGEAFF
TRBD1 | TRBJ1-2 | TRBV28 | few | TGTGCCAGCAGTTTAAGGGGGGACAGAGCTTCCTATGGCTACACCTTC | CASSLRGDRASYGYTF
. | TRBJ1-2 | TRBV28 | few | TGTGCCAGCAGCAAAAACAGGGCCCCTTACTATGGCTACACCTTC | CASSKNRAPYYGYTF
TRBD1 | TRBJ2-4 | TRBV19 | many | TGTGCCAGCACAGGGCCAGGGGGCAAAAACATTCAGTACTTC | CASTGPGGKNIQYF
. | TRBJ1-1 | TRBV3-1 | . | TGTGCCAGCAGCCTTTCCCTAGCGGGAGATTGGAACACTGAAGCTTTCTTT | CASSLSLAGDWNTEAFF
. | TRBJ2-3 | TRBV5-1 | few | TGCGCCAGCAGCTTGTCGGAGCCAGATACGCAGTATTTT | CASSLSEPDTQYF
. | TRBJ1-5 | TRBV12-3/TRBV12-4 | many | TGTGCCAGCACAGGGGTTAATCAGCCCCAGCATTTT | CASTGVNQPQHF
. | TRBJ2-7 | TRBV20-1 | many | TGCAGTGCTTCACTAGTCTCCTACGAGCAGTACTTC | CSASLVSYEQYF